One and the same sample provided the 29 T cell receptor beta chains below, sequenced in a study of early T cells in non-severe SARS-CoV-2 infection. TCRdb ran MiXCR on the 5' RACE reads and lists one entry per CDR3 protein. The data hold around 26,000 distinct CDR3 sequences, with about 5.1% observed a single time. Input material: whole blood. These receptors all come from an adult who was a healthcare worker with PCR-confirmed SARS-CoV-2 infection or an uninfected control (not recorded which).

This clonotype was seen only a few times. The genes are TRBV4-1 and TRBJ2-2; 9 bases fit TRBD2. This CDR3 comprises 17 residues. V dropped 0 bases and J dropped 4; count of bases not matched to a gene: 6. Per the germline V gene, CDR1 is MGHRA and CDR2 is YSYEKL. DNA of the CDR3: TGCGCCAGCAGCCAAGAGGCAGCGGGGGGACCCACCGGGGAGCTGTTTTTT. This encodes CASSQEAAGGPTGELFF.

This clonotype was counted many times. The chain links TRBV20-1 to TRBJ2-7, with D possibly TRBD1 on 5 matching bases. Trimming cost V 0 bases and J 3 bases, with 9 bases left between them. Germline-derived CDR1 and CDR2 are DFQATT and SNEGSKA (reference sequence). The CDR3 is 13 residues long. The CDR3 sequence is CSAREGRGYEQYF. CDR3 nucleotide sequence: TGCAGTGCTAGAGAGGGGCGCGGCTACGAGCAGTACTTC.

V and J are TRBV5-5 and TRBJ2-7; no firm D call. Germline V gene data show CDR1 as SGHKS and CDR2 as YYEKEE (reference sequence). The V gene lost 5 bases and the J gene lost 2 bases, with 11 bases spanning the gap. The CDR3 loop spans 13 amino acids. DNA of the CDR3: TGTGCCAGCAGTCGAGGAGATACCTACGAGCAGTACTTC. It translates to CASSRGDTYEQYF.

The table lists this clonotype with many counts. The chain joins TRBV6-1 to TRBJ1-2, with D tentatively TRBD1 (6 bases). Germline-derived CDR1 and CDR2 are MNHNS and SASEGT. V was shortened by 0 bases and J by 8 bases, with 16 bases between the two germline ends. CDR3 length equals 15 residues. CDR3 protein: CASSEAGSRGRGYTF. CDR3 coding DNA: TGTGCCAGCAGTGAAGCGGGGAGCAGGGGTAGGGGCTACACCTTC.

Many counts were recorded for this clonotype. V gene TRBV12-5 combines with J gene TRBJ2-5; D is perhaps TRBD1 (5 bases). The CDR3 extends over 12 amino acids. The germline CDR1 and CDR2 sequences are LGHNT and FRNRAP. Between the trimmed V and J ends, which lost 7 bases and 5 bases, there was a span of 11 bases. The chain's CDR3 is CASASQGETQYF. The CDR3 DNA sequence: TGTGCTAGTGCTTCGCAGGGCGAGACCCAGTACTTC.

This clonotype showed up many times. V and J are TRBV20-1 and TRBJ2-7; TRBD1 is a possible D gene (6 bases). V was pared by 0 bases and J by 5 bases, with 14 bases between. Germline V gives CDR1 DFQATT, CDR2 SNEGSKA (reference sequence). This CDR3 region has 14 residues. The CDR3 nucleotides are TGCAGTGCTAGAGATGGGCAGGGGCGACACGAGCAGTACTTC. Protein: CSARDGQGRHEQYF.

The J gene is TRBJ1-6, the V gene TRBV3-1; 8 nucleotides align to TRBD1. Germline V lookup: CDR1 LGHDT, CDR2 YNNKEL (reference sequence). The V segment lost 3 bases and the J segment 7 bases; nucleotides outside the gene matches: 2. This CDR3 has 14 amino acids. CDR3 nucleotides: TGTGCCAGCAGCCACCGGACAGGGAATTCACCCCTCCACTTT. Protein: CASSHRTGNSPLHF.

This clonotype was counted at least ten times. This rearrangement joins TRBV9 to TRBJ2-7; D unresolved. V shed 0 bases and J shed 1 base, with 11 bases lying between them. Germline-derived CDR1 and CDR2 are SGDLS and YYNGEE. The CDR3 totals 15 residues. CDR3 bases: TGTGCCAGCAGCGTAGGTGGTCATCAATCCTACGAGCAGTACTTC. Translated, it gives CASSVGGHQSYEQYF.

This clonotype was seen at least ten times. The chain carries TRBV7-2 and TRBJ2-1; 9 nucleotides agree with TRBD2. The CDR3 length is 16 residues. Germline loops: CDR1 SGHTA, CDR2 FQGNSA. J lost 8 bases, V lost 6 bases, and 14 bases had no gene match. CDR3: CASSSNQRGARHEQFF. The CDR3 coding sequence is TGTGCCAGCAGTTCTAATCAGCGGGGGGCCAGGCATGAGCAGTTCTTC.

This clonotype is termed medium-sized. The genes are TRBV6-6 and TRBJ2-5; TRBD2 might be the D (6 bases). The CDR3 extends over 14 amino acids. V shed 5 bases and J shed 5 bases, with 15 bases lying between them. Germline CDR1 is MNHNY and CDR2 is SVGAGI (reference sequence). CDR3 nucleotides: TGTGCCAGCAGTCCGGGACTCCATGGGGAGACCCAGTACTTC. Protein sequence: CASSPGLHGETQYF.

This clonotype has ten or more counts. V is TRBV14 and J is TRBJ1-4, with no clear D. This CDR3 is built from 15 residues. Germline V gives CDR1 SGHDN, CDR2 FVKESK. Trimming stripped 3 bases from V and 8 bases from J, with 16 bases between. CDR3 coding DNA: TGTGCCAGCAGCCAGACGGGCCCGGTGGGGGAAAAACTGTTTTTT. Translation: CASSQTGPVGEKLFF.

This clonotype was detected many times. This chain joins TRBV20-1 and TRBJ1-1; TRBD1 aligns across 8 bases. Trimming cost V 6 bases and J 5 bases; bases outside gene matches: 5. Germline lookup yields CDR1 DFQATT and CDR2 SNEGSKA (reference sequence). The CDR3 sequence is 12 residues long. The DNA of the CDR3 is TGCAGTGCCAAGACAGGGGCGACTGAAGCTTTCTTT. Translation: CSAKTGATEAFF.

This clonotype rates as medium-sized (0.01 to 0.1%). This chain uses TRBV6-6 with TRBJ2-3; 7 positions match TRBD2. This CDR3 spans 14 amino acids. V was pared by 2 bases and J by 5 bases, with 4 bases of the junction left unmatched. The germline V gene has CDR1 MNHNY and CDR2 SVGAGI (reference sequence). The CDR3 coding sequence is TGTGCCAGCAGTTACCGGACTAGGGAAGATACGCAGTATTTT. Translated: CASSYRTREDTQYF.

A few counts support this clonotype. This sequence joins TRBV13 and TRBJ1-1, with 7 bases that match TRBD1. CDR1 is PRHDT, CDR2 FYEKMQ, per germline (reference sequence). V was pared by 1 base and J by 4 bases, with 0 bases of the junction left unmatched. The length of the CDR3 is 13 residues. The CDR3 loop reads CASSLEGATEAFF. The CDR3 DNA reads as TGTGCCAGCAGCTTAGAGGGGGCCACTGAAGCTTTCTTT.

This clonotype was observed at least ten times. The chain recombines TRBV29-1 with TRBJ1-2; the D gene is possibly TRBD1 (5 bases). This CDR3 has 13 amino acids. Trimming removed 1 base at V and 7 bases at J, with 13 bases between. Per germline, CDR1 SQVTM and CDR2 ANQGSEA. The CDR3 here is CSVEVSLGTGYTF. CDR3 in DNA: TGCAGCGTTGAAGTGTCCCTAGGGACTGGCTACACCTTC.

This clonotype showed up many times. The CDR3 region is CASKGLAGGANEQFF. The CDR3 region has the DNA TGTGCCAGCAAGGGACTAGCGGGGGGCGCCAATGAGCAGTTCTTC. This rearrangement joins TRBV11-2 to TRBJ2-1, with TRBD2 matching 15 bases. V was clipped by 7 bases and J by 6 bases; unmatched bases: 4. The CDR3 has 15 amino acids. CDR1 and CDR2 (germline): SGHAT, FQNNGV.

Within the sample, this clonotype is medium-sized. The gene calls are TRBV20-1 and TRBJ1-3; no definite D call. The V gene lost 1 base and the J gene lost 6 bases, with 7 bases spanning the gap. In germline, CDR1 is DFQATT, CDR2 SNEGSKA (reference sequence). The CDR3 consists of 12 residues. The CDR3 nucleotides read TGCAGTGCTAGAGCCGAGGAAAACACCATATATTTT. Translation gives CSARAEENTIYF.

This clonotype occurred many times. The chain has TRBV19 and TRBJ1-3; TRBD1 agrees at 7 bases. The CDR3 is 19 residues long. Germline V CDR1 and CDR2: LNHDA, SQIVND (reference sequence). The V and J ends lost 6 bases and 0 bases, in that order; junction bases with no gene match: 17. The CDR3 here is CASRRILGQRLSSGNTIYF. DNA of the CDR3: TGTGCCAGTAGAAGGATTTTGGGACAGCGATTATCCTCTGGAAACACCATATATTTT.

This clonotype was found many times. The chain links TRBV20-1 to TRBJ2-5; the D gene is possibly TRBD1 (6 bases). The CDR3 contains 17 residues. Per germline, CDR1 DFQATT and CDR2 SNEGSKA (reference sequence). Trimming left V 1 base short and J 1 base short, with 19 bases between. In DNA, the CDR3 is TGCAGTGCTAGAGGGACGGAAAACCAGGGGCCCCAAGAGACCCAGTACTTC. Translated, it gives CSARGTENQGPQETQYF.

There are a few counts of this clonotype. This chain connects TRBV29-1 to TRBJ2-6, with TRBD1 matching 9 bases. V lost 6 bases and J lost 0; bases outside the gene matches: 3. CDR1 and CDR2 (germline): SQVTM, ANQGSEA. The CDR3 contains 15 residues. CDR3 DNA: TGCAGCGTGGGGACAGGGTTCTCTGGGGCCAACGTCCTGACTTTC. Its protein is CSVGTGFSGANVLTF. Variable domain in full (rest from reference TRBV29-1 and TRBJ2-6): SAVISQKPSRDICQRGTSLTIQCQVDSQVTMMFWYRQQPGQSLTLIATANQGSEATYESGFVIDKFPISRPNLTFSTLTVSNMSPEDSSIYLCSVGTGFSGANVLTFGAGSRLTVL.

This clonotype has at least ten counts. DNA of the CDR3: TGCAGTGCTGACCTCCCCGGGGGGGACGATGAGCAGTTCTTC. Its protein product is CSADLPGGDDEQFF. V gene TRBV20-1 combines with J gene TRBJ2-1, with 8 nucleotides matching TRBD2. The J segment lost 8 bases and the V segment lost 5 bases, leaving 11 bases of the junction unmatched. The CDR3 loop spans 14 amino acids. Germline CDR1 and CDR2: DFQATT and SNEGSKA (reference sequence).

Sample share makes this clonotype medium-sized (0.01 to 0.1%). The chain recombines TRBV6-6 with TRBJ2-1, with TRBD2 matching 12 bases. Germline CDR1 and CDR2: MNHNY and SVGAGI (reference sequence). This CDR3 is built from 16 residues. V gave up 4 bases and J gave up 3 bases; unmatched junction bases: 4. The CDR3 bases are TGTGCCAGCAGTTCCCCTAGCGGGGGGGACTACAATGAGCAGTTCTTC. Its translation is CASSSPSGGDYNEQFF.

This chain connects TRBV7-6 to TRBJ2-3, with a tentative D call TRBD2 (5 bases). Deletions cut 5 bases from V and 7 bases from J, with 13 bases between. Germline V gives CDR1 SGHVS, CDR2 FNYEAQ. This CDR3 region has 13 residues. CDR3: CASSLTREHTQYF. CDR3 coding DNA: TGTGCCAGCAGCCTTACGAGGGAGCATACGCAGTATTTT.

This clonotype was recorded a few times. The chain employs TRBV2 and TRBJ2-1; 10 nucleotides match TRBD2. This CDR3 comprises 18 residues. Trimming cost V 6 bases and J 4 bases; bases outside gene matches: 15. The germline CDR1 and CDR2 sequences are SNHLY and FYNNEI. CDR3 in amino acids: CASRQRSGLAGEYNEQFF. CDR3 bases: TGTGCCAGCAGGCAAAGGTCTGGCCTAGCGGGGGAATACAATGAGCAGTTCTTC.

This clonotype was seen ten or more times. The chain has TRBV30 and TRBJ1-4, with D perhaps TRBD1 (5 bases). The CDR3 runs 15 residues. The V and J ends lost 0 bases and 8 bases respectively, with 16 bases between them. Germline CDR1 and CDR2: GTSNPN and SVGIG (reference sequence). The CDR3 loop reads CAWSVRVERGEKLFF. The CDR3 nucleotides are TGTGCCTGGAGTGTACGTGTAGAACGGGGGGAAAAACTGTTTTTT.

This clonotype was found many times. The chain links TRBV4-1 to TRBJ1-6; D is unresolved. The germline V gene encodes CDR1 MGHRA and CDR2 YSYEKL. The CDR3 runs 14 residues. V gave up 0 bases and J gave up 15 bases, with 15 bases separating them. The CDR3 protein is CASSQDFGRKDLHF. For the CDR3, the DNA is TGCGCCAGCAGCCAAGATTTCGGCAGGAAAGACCTCCACTTT.

This clonotype was picked up a small number of times. Here the CDR3 reads CASSTRTRVTDTQYF. The CDR3 DNA sequence: TGTGCCAGCAGCACCCGGACTAGAGTCACAGATACGCAGTATTTT. The chain couples TRBV5-8 to TRBJ2-3; 7 nucleotides line up with TRBD2. There are 15 residues in the CDR3. The V and J ends lost 4 bases and 2 bases, in that order; junction bases with no gene match: 7. Germline CDR1 reads SGHTS; CDR2 reads YDEGEE.

This clonotype was seen more than once but under ten times. The J gene is TRBJ2-7, the V gene TRBV7-3, with 7 bases that match TRBD2. The junction had 8 bases not matched to a gene; V was cut back by 2 bases and J by 7 bases. CDR3 length: 14 amino acids. Germline CDR1 reads SGHTA; CDR2 reads FQGTGA. CDR3 nucleotide sequence: TGTGCCAGCAGCTTAGTGGCGGGGGTGGAAGAGCAGTACTTC. As protein: CASSLVAGVEEQYF.

In this sample, this clonotype turned up many times. This sequence joins TRBV5-1 and TRBJ2-1; weak D call: TRBD2 (5 bases). Trimming took off 4 bases at V and 7 bases at J, with 18 bases between the two ends. The germline V gene has CDR1 SGHRS and CDR2 YFSETQ. The CDR3 has 15 amino acids. Here the CDR3 reads CASSPGSGSGNEQFF. DNA for the CDR3: TGCGCCAGCAGCCCGGGGAGTGGGTCGGGGAATGAGCAGTTCTTC.